The sequence of this T cell receptor (beta chain) was determined in a study of cytomegalovirus exposure and HLA in healthy donors. Study-level points and caveats: Further analysis, carried out later, found HLA-associated TCR beta chains more clonally expanded than equally common other chains. Immune exposure was documented only through CMV serostatus. There were some public TCRs occurring in many donors, but most TCR sequences were rare.

Concerning this clone: No antigen is known for it.

In the PCR, 60 Vbeta and 13 Jbeta primers were used. The assay was immunoSEQ multiplex PCR, and TCRdb's table has in-frame clones only and misses some. The data show about 120,000 clones, about 79% seen once. The V and J ends lost 5 bases and 1 base respectively, with 12 bases between them. Germline V gives CDR1 MGHRA, CDR2 YSYEKL. The CDR3 length is 14 residues. The V gene is TRBV4-1, the J gene TRBJ2-7; D may be TRBD1 (6 bases). This sequence was found in a man under 40 in good health and CMV-seropositive. Input material: PBMCs. CDR3 DNA sequence: TGCGCCAGCAGCTCACGGGACACTTCCTACGAGCAGTACTTC. Protein product: CASSSRDTSYEQYF.